This TCR beta chain derives from a study of blood T cell repertoires in COVID-19. Clones were read by immunoSEQ multiplex PCR, and TCRdb kept only the in-frame ones, dropping some. The top ten hold around 2.6% of the sample, which has over 250,000 clones, over 85% seen once. Sequenced material: PBMCs or T cells enriched from blood (not recorded which). The receptor was isolated from a man in his sixties who had recovered from COVID-19.

This CDR3 reads CASGPAGGYYEQYF. CDR3 coding DNA: TGTGCCAGCGGCCCAGCGGGAGGGTATTACGAGCAGTACTTC. The V and J genes are TRBV9 and TRBJ2-7; 10 bases are a match to TRBD2. The V and J ends lost 7 bases and 4 bases, in that order; junction bases with no gene match: 8. Germline V gene sequence: CDR1 SGDLS, CDR2 YYNGEE. This CDR3 comprises 14 residues.